This T cell receptor (beta chain) originates from a study of blood T cell repertoires in COVID-19. About the study: Sites in the United States, Italy and Spain provided acute and convalescent COVID-19 samples.

TCRdb's copy holds only in-frame clones and misses some; the assay was immunoSEQ multiplex PCR. The sample lists about 140,000 clones, over 80% occurring once. Germline CDR1 is MNHEY and CDR2 is SVGEGT. The CDR3 loop spans 17 amino acids. V dropped 1 base and J dropped 6; count of bases not matched to a gene: 14. Sequencing was performed on peripheral blood. The TCR was taken from a human donor in a cohort sampled during active COVID-19. The chain has TRBV6-2 or TRBV6-3 and TRBJ2-7; 8 nucleotides agree with TRBD2. CDR3 DNA sequence: TGTGCCAGCAGTTACTTTGTGTCGGGTAGCGGGACTTCCGAGCAGTACTTC. Its protein product is CASSYFVSGSGTSEQYF.